These 23 T cell receptor beta chains were all obtained from the same sample, sequenced in a study of T cell responses to AZD1222 COVID-19 vaccine. Some clones are missing from TCRdb's copy, which holds only in-frame ones; the method was immunoSEQ multiplex PCR. The sample carries under 120,000 clones, more than 85% recorded once. Sequencing used peripheral blood, obtained on day 0 of AZD1222 vaccination. These receptors came from an adult in good health.

The chain uses TRBV2 and TRBJ1-2; 8 bases agree with TRBD1. The CDR3 runs to 15 residues. The germline gives CDR1 SNHLY, CDR2 FYNNEI. J lost 4 bases, V lost 1 base, and 5 bases had no gene match. In DNA, the CDR3 is TGTGCCAGCAGTGAAGTCAGGGGGCAGAGCTATGGCTACACCTTC. Its translation is CASSEVRGQSYGYTF.

The rearrangement uses TRBV5-8 and TRBJ2-7; no firm D call. The CDR3 sequence is 13 residues long. CDR1 and CDR2 from the germline V gene are SGHTS and YDEGEE. The V and J ends lost 1 base and 5 bases respectively, with 10 bases between them. The chain's CDR3 is CASSLQEMNEQYF. The CDR3 nucleotides read TGTGCCAGCAGCTTGCAGGAGATGAACGAGCAGTACTTC.

The V call is TRBV2, the J call TRBJ2-2; 13 bases agree with TRBD2. The CDR3 has 14 residues. Losses at the gene ends were 7 bases for V and 8 bases for J; bases not matched to a gene: 4. CDR1 is SNHLY and CDR2 is FYNNEI in the germline V gene. The CDR3 coding sequence is TGTGCCAGCAATACGGGACTAGCGGGAGGGGAGCTGTTTTTT. Translation: CASNTGLAGGELFF.

CDR3 nucleotides: TGTGCCAGCAGTTCGACACAGAGCCCTAATGAAAAACTGTTTTTT. This sequence encodes CASSSTQSPNEKLFF. The V call is TRBV27, the J call TRBJ1-4; D is unresolved. V lost 4 bases to trimming and J lost 3 bases, with 12 bases between them. Germline values: CDR1 MNHEY, CDR2 SMNVEV (reference sequence). The CDR3 runs to 15 residues.

CDR3 nucleotides: TGTGCCAGCAGTTTATCCGGCCCCCGACCGGGTTCACCCCTCCACTTT. Translated: CASSLSGPRPGSPLHF. The rearrangement joins TRBV27 to TRBJ1-6; D remains unclear. Trimming pared 0 bases from V and 9 bases from J, leaving 15 bases between. This CDR3 comprises 16 residues. Per germline, CDR1 MNHEY and CDR2 SMNVEV (reference sequence).

CDR3 region: CASSQGRDTEAFF. The DNA for the CDR3 is TGTGCCAGTAGTCAGGGTCGGGACACTGAAGCTTTCTTT. The chain uses TRBV19 and TRBJ1-1; the D gene is possibly TRBD1 (5 bases). This CDR3 contains 13 residues. CDR1 is LNHDA and CDR2 is SQIVND in the germline V gene (reference sequence). V lost 5 bases, J lost 3 bases, and 10 bases lay in between.

The rearrangement links TRBV28 to TRBJ2-3; 12 bases agree with TRBD1. The CDR3 extends over 15 amino acids. J lost 7 bases, V lost 6 bases, and 8 bases had no gene match. Germline CDR1 is MDHEN and CDR2 is SYDVKM. CDR3 coding DNA: TGTGCCAGCAGGTCCGGGACAGGGGGCTCGAATACGCAGTATTTT. It specifies CASRSGTGGSNTQYF.

This chain joins TRBV5-1 and TRBJ1-4, with a tentative D call TRBD1 (5 bases). The CDR3 covers 14 residues. Germline V gives CDR1 SGHRS, CDR2 YFSETQ. The ends were cut back, 4 bases at V and 4 bases at J, with 11 bases in the middle. The CDR3 protein is CASSPGPRNEKLFF. CDR3 coding DNA: TGCGCCAGCAGCCCGGGACCGCGTAATGAAAAACTGTTTTTT.

The chain carries TRBV18 and TRBJ2-1; D ambiguous. The V end was cut by 3 bases, the J end by 5 bases, with 17 bases between. The germline V gene encodes CDR1 KGHSH and CDR2 LQKENI. This CDR3 comprises 16 residues. Here the CDR3 reads CASSPILGTPDNEQFF. CDR3 nucleotide sequence: TGTGCCAGCTCACCGATCCTAGGTACCCCCGACAATGAGCAGTTCTTC.

The V gene is TRBV5-1, the J gene TRBJ2-5, with 8 bases identical to TRBD1. CDR1 SGHRS and CDR2 YFSETQ come from the germline V gene. CDR3 size: 17 residues. V gave up 4 bases and J gave up 0 bases; unmatched junction bases: 11. The CDR3 spells CASSPGQGRGNQETQYF. The DNA of the CDR3 is TGCGCCAGCAGCCCCGGACAGGGTCGAGGTAACCAAGAGACCCAGTACTTC.

This rearrangement joins TRBV7-2 to TRBJ1-2; TRBD1 agrees at 10 bases. Trimming removed 3 bases from V and 3 bases from J; junction bases left unmatched: 4. This CDR3 has 15 amino acids. Germline V gene lookup returns CDR1 SGHTA and CDR2 FQGNSA. CDR3 bases: TGTGCCAGCAGCTTTTTTGGGACAGGGGACTATGGCTACACCTTC. Protein product: CASSFFGTGDYGYTF.

The chain combines TRBV4-3 with TRBJ2-7; a weak D match, TRBD2 (6 bases). CDR3 length: 15 residues. Germline V gives CDR1 LGHNA, CDR2 YSLEER. V dropped 3 bases and J dropped 5 bases, with 17 bases sitting between them. CDR3 DNA: TGCGCCAGCAGCCAGCTAGCGCAAGAAGCAGACGAGCAGTACTTC. Translated, it gives CASSQLAQEADEQYF.

The genes are TRBV4-1 and TRBJ1-2; D unclear. Between the trimmed V and J ends, which lost 0 bases and 1 base, there was a span of 6 bases. Germline CDR1 reads MGHRA; CDR2 reads YSYEKL. The CDR3 is 14 amino acids. The CDR3 nucleotides are TGCGCCAGCAGCCAAGATGACAATAACTATGGCTACACCTTC. Translated: CASSQDDNNYGYTF.

This chain links TRBV7-2 with TRBJ2-1; tentatively, D is TRBD2 (5 bases). V was shortened by 0 bases and J by 9 bases, with 9 bases between the two germline ends. The germline CDR1 and CDR2 sequences are SGHTA and FQGNSA. This CDR3 contains 13 residues. Here the CDR3 DNA reads TGTGCCAGCAGCTTAGCGAGGGTCGGTGAGCAGTTCTTC. Translation: CASSLARVGEQFF.

The chain links TRBV6-5 to TRBJ1-5, with D possibly matching TRBD1 (6 bases). The V gene lost 4 bases and the J gene lost 2 bases, with 15 bases spanning the gap. This CDR3 has 16 residues. Germline V CDR1 and CDR2: MNHEY, SVGAGI. CDR3 protein: CASSSRQVNGNQPQHF. The CDR3 DNA is TGTGCCAGCAGTTCACGACAGGTTAATGGCAATCAGCCCCAGCATTTT.

The chain combines TRBV19 with TRBJ1-5; unclear D gene. The CDR3 consists of 13 residues. V was shortened by 6 bases and J by 9 bases, with 15 bases between the two germline ends. The germline gives CDR1 LNHDA, CDR2 SQIVND (reference sequence). CDR3 sequence (DNA): TGTGCCAGTAGCCCGGGCCAGCGTGGGCCCCAGCATTTT. Its translation is CASSPGQRGPQHF.

This rearrangement joins TRBV5-1 to TRBJ1-2; D might be TRBD1 (6 bases). Trimming removed 4 bases from V and 4 bases from J, with 11 bases in between. Germline CDR1 SGHRS, CDR2 YFSETQ. The CDR3 has 13 residues. The DNA for the CDR3 is TGCGCCAGCAGCGTGGACAGCTCCTATGGCTACACCTTC. Its protein product is CASSVDSSYGYTF.

This clone has a single count. V gene TRBV30 combines with J gene TRBJ1-2; the D is unclear. Germline CDR1 and CDR2: GTSNPN and SVGIG (reference sequence). Trimming pared 4 bases from V and 4 bases from J, leaving 10 bases between. CDR3 length: 12 amino acids. CDR3 DNA sequence: TGTGCCTGGATTAGTACGGGCTATGGCTACACCTTC. Protein sequence: CAWISTGYGYTF.

J is TRBJ2-4 and V is TRBV6-5; no reliable D call. This CDR3 comprises 14 residues. CDR1 and CDR2 (germline): MNHEY, SVGAGI. With 4 bases removed from V and 0 bases from J, the gap between germline ends came to 7 bases. The CDR3 protein is CASSLARAKNIQYF. The CDR3 nucleotides read TGTGCCAGCAGTTTGGCGCGAGCCAAAAACATTCAGTACTTC.

The chain carries TRBV9 and TRBJ1-1, with 10 bases that match TRBD1. Per germline, CDR1 SGDLS and CDR2 YYNGEE. The CDR3 is 15 amino acids. Germline trimming cut 0 bases from V and 4 bases from J; bases unmatched to any gene: 3. The CDR3 bases are TGTGCCAGCAGCGTAGCTGACAGGGGGCCCACTGAAGCTTTCTTT. Its protein is CASSVADRGPTEAFF.

This clone was seen a single time. The rearrangement links TRBV5-1 to TRBJ1-1; D might be TRBD1 (5 bases). This CDR3 has 15 amino acids. Trimming removed 0 bases at V and 1 base at J, with 10 bases between. Germline loops: CDR1 SGHRS, CDR2 YFSETQ. As DNA, the CDR3 is TGCGCCAGCAGCTTGGTGGGGCGGGAGAACACTGAAGCTTTCTTT. Protein sequence: CASSLVGRENTEAFF.

This chain links TRBV28 with TRBJ1-4; the D gene is possibly TRBD1 (6 bases). Germline loops: CDR1 MDHEN, CDR2 SYDVKM. CDR3 length: 13 amino acids. Between the trimmed V and J ends, which lost 5 bases and 8 bases, there was a span of 12 bases. In DNA, the CDR3 is TGTGCCAGCAGTCTACTGACAGGCGAAAAACTGTTTTTT. This codes for CASSLLTGEKLFF. Looking up the rest from reference TRBV28 and TRBJ1-4 gives the full variable domain: DVKVTQSSRYLVKRTGEKVFLECVQDMDHENMFWYRQDPGLGLRLIYFSYDVKMKEKGDIPEGYSVSREKKERFSLILESASTNQTSMYLCASSLLTGEKLFFGSGTQLSVL.

This sequence joins TRBV9 and TRBJ1-1, with unresolved D. Germline V gives CDR1 SGDLS, CDR2 YYNGEE. Trimming cost V 4 bases and J 8 bases, with 12 bases left between them. The CDR3 totals 12 residues. CDR3 residues: CASSFDTAEAFF. DNA of the CDR3: TGTGCCAGCAGCTTCGACACGGCGGAAGCTTTCTTT.